This T cell receptor beta chain stems from a study of identical twins. General observations from the study: A partial confounding effect on zero-insertion analyses could come from invariant MAIT and iNKT cells. The degree of excess twin sharing was weaker in beta out-of-frame sequences. Sequences that were out-of-frame, alpha and twin-shared displayed an excess of low generation probability.

This clonotype was recorded many times. Its antigen is unknown. MiXCR, run by TCRdb on the 5' RACE reads, gives a single entry per CDR3 protein. The profile shows 250,000 or so distinct CDR3 sequences, 7.5% of them singletons. Trimming cost V 3 bases and J 6 bases, with 10 bases left between them. The CDR3 has 13 residues. Germline CDR1 and CDR2: SGHRS and YFSETQ. These data also featured in a second study, about yellow fever vaccine responses in identical twins.

Sequencing was done on a sample of CD8+ T cells sorted from blood. The rearrangement joins TRBV5-1 to TRBJ2-1; no clear D. This clonotype was sampled from a woman between 18 and 30 years old in good health. CDR3 protein: CASSSYGRNEQFF. The CDR3 nucleotides are TGCGCCAGCAGCTCTTACGGCCGCAATGAGCAGTTCTTC.